A selection of T cell receptor beta chains follows, all from one sample in a study of CD8+ T cells in alopecia areata. Libraries were prepared by immunoSEQ multiplex PCR; TCRdb keeps only in-frame clonotypes and omits some of them. The table shows some 180,000 clones, with about 55% occurring only once. Sample: CD8+ T cells sorted from blood, taken at week 24, from a patient treated with tofacitinib. These TCRs come from a human donor with alopecia areata. Both conserved end residues are part of each CDR3. Each record gives: clone size, V gene, J gene, D gene, CDR3 DNA, CDR3 protein. A D gene is named only where the DNA matches it firmly. Size values are once, few and many counts, or a class for expanded clones, and some rows have none.

once	TRBV19	TRBJ2-7	.	TGTGCCAGTAGTATAGGACACCTCCTCTACGAGCAGTACTTC	CASSIGHLLYEQYF
.	TRBV9	TRBJ2-1	TRBD2	TGTGCCAGCAGCGACACTAGCGGGGGATTCAATGAGCAGTTCTTC	CASSDTSGGFNEQFF
few	TRBV19	TRBJ2-1	TRBD2	TGTGCCAGTAGTATAGATAGCGGGGTCGGGGGCAATGAGCAGTTCTTC	CASSIDSGVGGNEQFF
many	TRBV6-5	TRBJ2-1	TRBD2	TGTGCCAGCGGTCCCCTCGGGGGGAATGAGCAGTTCTTC	CASGPLGGNEQFF
.	TRBV18	TRBJ1-4	.	TGTGCCAGCTGCCGGGACGCTAATGAAAAACTGTTTTTT	CASCRDANEKLFF
.	TRBV7-2	TRBJ2-1	TRBD1	TGTGCCAGCAGCTTAGGACAGGGCAGGAATGAGCAGTTCTTC	CASSLGQGRNEQFF
.	TRBV30	TRBJ1-2	.	TGTGCCTGGAGTGTTGGGGGATCGAGCTATGGCTACACCTTC	CAWSVGGSSYGYTF
.	TRBV9	TRBJ2-3	.	TGTGCCAGCAGCGTATTAAGACTACCAGGCGATACGCAGTATTTT	CASSVLRLPGDTQYF
.	TRBV25-1	TRBJ1-2	.	TGTGCCAGCAGTGAACAGGGGTTCTATGGCTACACCTTC	CASSEQGFYGYTF
.	TRBV2	TRBJ1-2	.	TGTGCCAGCATTGGGGCCGATGGCTACACCTTC	CASIGADGYTF
once	TRBV4-2	TRBJ2-1	.	TGTGCCAGCAGCTTGGGTCGCGAGCAGTTCTTC	CASSLGREQFF
few	TRBV4-3	TRBJ1-4	.	TGCGCCAGCAGCCAGACCGGGGGTCATGAAAAACTGTTTTTT	CASSQTGGHEKLFF
.	TRBV7-8	TRBJ2-6	.	TGTGCCAGCAGCTTACGTTCCTCTGGGGCCAACGTCCTGACTTTC	CASSLRSSGANVLTF
.	TRBV5-6	TRBJ2-7	.	TGTGCCAGCAGCTTGTACGACAGCTCCTACGAGCAGTACTTC	CASSLYDSSYEQYF
.	TRBV4-3	TRBJ2-1	.	TGCGCCAGCAGCCAAAGGGTCGGCCCCAATGAGCAGTTCTTC	CASSQRVGPNEQFF
.	TRBV27	TRBJ1-1	.	TGTGCCAGCAGGTCTGGGACGGGCAACACTGAAGCTTTCTTT	CASRSGTGNTEAFF
few	TRBV4-1	TRBJ2-5	.	TGCGCCAGCAGCGGGTCTATAACAGTCCAAGAGACCCAGTACTTC	CASSGSITVQETQYF
.	TRBV7-9	TRBJ1-2	.	TGTGCCAGCACCCCCGGAGGGATCTATGGCTACACCTTC	CASTPGGIYGYTF
.	TRBV10-3	TRBJ2-1	TRBD2	TGTGCCATCAGTGGGACTAGCGGGGACTACAATGAGCAGTTCTTC	CAISGTSGDYNEQFF
.	TRBV9	TRBJ2-7	TRBD1	TGTGCCAGCAGCGGACAGGGATCAGGCGAGCAGTACTTC	CASSGQGSGEQYF